Described below is a single TCR beta chain sequence and its context. Its antigen is as yet unknown. The CDR3 is made up of 18 amino acids. Trimming left V 4 bases short and J 4 bases short, with 27 bases between. Germline CDR1 is SGHDT and CDR2 is YYEEEE. Here immunoSEQ multiplex PCR was the method, and the copy in TCRdb shows in-frame clones only, minus some. The sample records roughly 56,000 clones, more than 80% being singletons. The data originate from a study of cytomegalovirus exposure and HLA in healthy donors. About the research overall: The 120 validation repertoires used the same platform as the roughly 720 first-cohort repertoires (as reported by a later analysis).

Study-wide results and limits: There were a few CMV-associated chains whose specificity for CMV antigens was confirmed in vitro. It was 150 to 200 TCR beta chains that were listed as cytomegalovirus-associated. The dataset shows that most TCR sequences were rare, while some public TCRs occurred in many donors.

The sequencing input was PBMCs. The genes are TRBV5-6 and TRBJ2-7; possible D gene TRBD1, 6 bases. The receptor's source is a man aged 18 to 30 in good health and CMV-seronegative. CDR3 nucleotide sequence: TGTGCCAGCAGCCCAGGGGTGACAGCTCAATATTCCGGGTACGAGCAGTACTTC. This sequence encodes CASSPGVTAQYSGYEQYF.